Reported below is one T cell receptor (beta chain). Its antigen is unidentified. As for time point: cycle 4 day 1 (C4D1), after 6 weeks of nivolumab. Autologous stem cell transplantation was followed by relapse in every patient, and brentuximab vedotin exposure varied. Investigators isolated CD4+ T cells from thawed PBMCs through magnetic negative selection. This entry is derived from a study of PD-1 blockade in classical Hodgkin lymphoma. Study conclusions and caveats: Exclusion covered patients beginning nivolumab under 1 year post-ASCT.

Sequencing used immunoSEQ multiplex PCR; TCRdb keeps in-frame clones, though not all of them. The sample consists of around 27,000 clones, 75% to 90% of them appearing once. Germline CDR1 and CDR2: SEHNR and FQNEAQ (reference sequence). With V trimmed by 5 bases and J by 2 bases, 8 bases remained unmatched. The CDR3 sequence is 15 residues long. The sequencing here drew on CD4+ T cells from blood, taken before the fourth cycle of nivolumab. This receptor was taken from a human donor with classical Hodgkin lymphoma. The chain employs TRBV7-9 and TRBJ2-7, with 8 bases fitting TRBD1. The CDR3 DNA sequence: TGTGCCAGCAGCGTCCGGGACAGGAAAGCCTACGAGCAGTACTTC. Protein sequence: CASSVRDRKAYEQYF.